This TCR beta chain was observed in a study of shared clonotypes between healthy human individuals (dated by TCRdb to 2020 to 2022). Regarding the complete study: Three men and a couple of women, aged 18 to 49 years, made up the cohort. Different laboratories and diverse techniques were used to prepare libraries and sequence TCR repertoires, to increase sequencing depth and limit assay-specific biases. Leukapheresis yielded between about 0.94 and 8.9 billion PBMCs per donor. To estimate repertoire size and how much clonotype sharing occurs between individuals, the study deeply sequenced the blood TCR repertoires of about 5 healthy adults. For each donor, CD4 naive and CD4 memory were each given three plates, CD8 naive was given two plates, and CD8 memory was given one plate.

For the CD8 naive samples, CD45RO-negative cells were positively selected for CCR7, yielding a CD45RA+CCR7+ population from which TemRA cells were excluded. The donors were healthy, HIV-negative adults with no recently reported acute infections or vaccinations. All donors were Caucasian adults living in Nashville, Tennessee, USA. Blood was obtained by leukapheresis, after which PBMCs were separated by Ficoll-Histopaque density gradient centrifugation and cryopreserved in liquid nitrogen vapor phase. Analytical flow cytometry was used to check the purity and quantity of every magnetically sorted T cell population. Genomic DNA was isolated from every sorted fraction and measured by UV absorbance on a Nanodrop 2000c. Using the deep immunoSEQ assay, multiplex PCR amplified TCR CDR3 regions from genomic DNA. Extracted genomic DNA from each cell subset was distributed evenly across all wells of several immunoSEQ 96-well plates, and each plate was treated as a replicate. For sorted subsets, each replicate PCR was loaded with about 200 ng genomic DNA, equivalent to 30,000 or so T cell genomes. Purified libraries were quantified with a Qubit 3.0 fluorometer, sized on a Bioanalyzer 2100, and re-quantified with the KAPA Library Quantification kit. Every immunoSEQ 96-well plate was sequenced on a dedicated single-read 150-cycle Illumina NextSeq 550 flow cell. The original pipeline was this. The immunoSEQ output contained only junctional sequences without quality scores, so filtering could not match that applied to full-length reads. Sequences were annotated with PyIR, a Python wrapper for IgBLAST v1.9, and V/J genes and CDR3 were assigned using IMGT germline references. Reads with weak V/J assignments (E-value above 1e-6), missing CDR3, stop codons, out-of-frame junctions, or ambiguous translated residues were removed. A V3J clonotype was defined by an identical inferred V gene, J gene, and CDR3 amino acid sequence. Percentage overlap between repertoires was computed as shared unique clonotypes divided by the size of the smaller repertoire. Richness of each repertoire was evaluated using RTK rarefaction, the Chao1 estimator, and Recon v2.1 estimates of unobserved clonotypes. OLGA was used to compute generation probabilities for all TCRbeta clonotypes that the gDNA method yielded from a handful of donors. The immuneACCESS repertoire file appears here via TCRdb, limited to in-frame rearrangements. These files lack a portion of the clones; in checked studies, under half of the deficit traces to unresolved V genes, and the cause of the others is not known. V, J and clone size derive from that table, while D and trimming were established from the DNA sequence. This sample holds roughly 590,000 clones; 95% to 96% were observed only once. The ten top clones hold about 0.11% of the sample.

The study at large found these results: Compared with non-shared clonotypes, the clonotypes found in all four sorted-subset donors had higher generation probabilities. Rarefaction of sorted-subset datasets indicated incomplete sequencing despite the large sequencing depth. Approximately 5% of naive CD4, roughly 3.5% of naive CD8, around 2.3% of memory CD4, and about 0.4% of memory CD8 clonotypes were shared across several donors. Naive subsets generally had larger estimated clonotype richness than memory subsets did. The genetic and exposure-history diversity represented was limited by the small number of donors. Pairwise subsampling led to the expectation that sequencing depth would affect the degree of clonotype sharing among donors. Only blood was sampled, and tissue TCR repertoires likely differ from those in blood.

V loses 1 base at its end and J loses 5 bases; junction bases beyond the gene matches: 4. CDR3 length: 14 amino acids, cysteine to phenylalanine. The sequence is cut down to CDR3 DNA, 42 bases in frame from base 1. CDR1 MDHEN and CDR2 SYDVKM are derived from the germline V gene. With respect to this clone: Which antigen it targets is not known. There are no base qualities to consult, and no much larger clone falls within one base.

The sequence joins TRBV28 to TRBJ2-7, and 8 junctional nucleotides match TRBD1. This sequence originates from a woman in her thirties in good health. Sequencing input: naive CD8+ T cells sorted from blood. This sample's cell subset or site label indicates: CD45RA+CCR7+. In nucleotide form, the sequence is TGTGCCAGCAGTTTATATTCAGGGGGCCACGAGCAGTACTTC. It codes for CASSLYSGGHEQYF.